A selection of T cell receptor beta chains follows, all from one sample in a study of blood T cell repertoires in COVID-19. TCRdb keeps only in-frame clones here, not all; method: immunoSEQ multiplex PCR. The table includes about 200,000 clones, 90% detected once. Sequencing was carried out using peripheral blood. Receptor source: a man aged 45-65 years with acute or convalescent COVID-19. The CDR3 runs from the conserved cysteine through the conserved F or W. The order of the fields is D gene, V gene, clone size, J gene, CDR3 DNA, CDR3 protein. The D gene is left open where the match is weak. Only part of the rows carry a size: once, few, many, or a class if the clone is expanded.

D gene: TRBD1
V gene: TRBV18
clone size: .
J gene: TRBJ2-3
CDR3 DNA: TGTGCCAGCTCACCCTCGGGACAGGGGGTTCTTGTTACGCAGTATTTT
CDR3 protein: CASSPSGQGVLVTQYF

D gene: .
V gene: TRBV6-6
clone size: .
J gene: TRBJ1-3
CDR3 DNA: TGTGCCAGCAGTTACGCCGGAGTCTCTGGAAACACCATATATTTT
CDR3 protein: CASSYAGVSGNTIYF

D gene: .
V gene: TRBV28
clone size: .
J gene: TRBJ1-2
CDR3 DNA: TGTGCCAGCAGTCTCGAGGAAGTTGGGAGCTATGGCTACACCTTC
CDR3 protein: CASSLEEVGSYGYTF

D gene: .
V gene: TRBV18
clone size: once
J gene: TRBJ2-5
CDR3 DNA: TGTGCCAGCTCACGAGGACAGAGGGAGACCCAGTACTTC
CDR3 protein: CASSRGQRETQYF

D gene: .
V gene: TRBV7-9
clone size: .
J gene: TRBJ1-2
CDR3 DNA: TGTGCCAGCAGCCCCAAGTCCGGGGCGGGGGCTGGCTACACCTTC
CDR3 protein: CASSPKSGAGAGYTF

D gene: TRBD1
V gene: TRBV11-2
clone size: .
J gene: TRBJ1-2
CDR3 DNA: TGTGCCAGCAGCCCTCACAGGGGGTGGGAAACTAACTATGGCTACACCTTC
CDR3 protein: CASSPHRGWETNYGYTF

D gene: TRBD1
V gene: TRBV3-1/TRBV3-2
clone size: .
J gene: TRBJ2-1
CDR3 DNA: TGTGCCAGCAGCCACAGGACAGGGGGAGACATAAGTGTGTTCTTC
CDR3 protein: CASSHRTGGDISVFF

D gene: .
V gene: TRBV10-1
clone size: .
J gene: TRBJ2-5
CDR3 DNA: TGCGCCAGCAGTGAGTCGGGAACAGGGCGAGAGACCCAGTACTTC
CDR3 protein: CASSESGTGRETQYF

D gene: TRBD1
V gene: TRBV7-2
clone size: .
J gene: TRBJ2-7
CDR3 DNA: TGTGCCAGCAGCCGGCTTGGCAGGGGGCTGTACGAGCAGTACTTC
CDR3 protein: CASSRLGRGLYEQYF

D gene: TRBD2
V gene: TRBV4-2
clone size: .
J gene: TRBJ2-7
CDR3 DNA: TGTGCCAGCAGCCAAGATAGCGGGCGCGAGCAGTACTTC
CDR3 protein: CASSQDSGREQYF

D gene: .
V gene: TRBV30
clone size: .
J gene: TRBJ1-6
CDR3 DNA: TGTGCCTGGAGTTTGACACCGTCCCCCGTGCAGTATAATTCACCCCTCCACTTT
CDR3 protein: CAWSLTPSPVQYNSPLHF